This TCR beta chain stems from a study of T cells in Graves' hyperthyroidism and ophthalmopathy. The CDR3 consists of 15 residues. In germline, CDR1 is SGHDT, CDR2 YYEEEE. V gave up 4 bases and J gave up 0 bases; unmatched junction bases: 4. Criteria for exclusion of patients were uncontrolled infection, other autoimmune disease, pregnancy or lactation. RNA transcripts gave rise to amplified TCR beta CDR3 regions. Primed by the HTBI set, a first-round RT-PCR was run on the TCR CDR3. TCRdb itself ran the multiplex PCR reads through MiXCR, one entry per CDR3 protein. Of about 560,000 distinct CDR3 sequences listed, roughly a sixth were seen once; the top ten hold 18%.

The sequence was obtained from a woman aged 18-29 years with Graves' hyperthyroidism. The sample taken for sequencing was blood. The chain has TRBV5-6 and TRBJ2-7; 10 bases are shared with TRBD2. The CDR3 loop is CASSGGLAASYEQYF. The CDR3 coding sequence is TGTGCCAGCAGCGGAGGACTAGCGGCCTCCTACGAGCAGTACTTC.